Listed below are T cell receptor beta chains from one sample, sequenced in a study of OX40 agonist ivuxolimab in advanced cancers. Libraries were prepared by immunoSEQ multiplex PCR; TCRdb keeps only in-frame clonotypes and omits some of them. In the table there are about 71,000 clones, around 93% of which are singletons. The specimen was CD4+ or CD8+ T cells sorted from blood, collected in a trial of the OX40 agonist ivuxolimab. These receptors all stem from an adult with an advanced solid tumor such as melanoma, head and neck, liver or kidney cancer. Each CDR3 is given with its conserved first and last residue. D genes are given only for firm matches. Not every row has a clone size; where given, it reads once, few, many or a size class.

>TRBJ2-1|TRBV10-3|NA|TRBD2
TGTGCCATCAGTGATTCGACTAGCGGGATCGGCAATGAGCAGTTCTTC
CAISDSTSGIGNEQFF
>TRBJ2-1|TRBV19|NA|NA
TGTGCCAGTAATAGAGGTCCCAATGAGCAGTTCTTC
CASNRGPNEQFF
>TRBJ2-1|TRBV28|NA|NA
TGTGCCAGCGCGGGTGGGGACCATACTGAGCAGTTCTTC
CASAGGDHTEQFF
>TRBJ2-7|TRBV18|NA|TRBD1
TGTGCCAGCTCACGGCCGGAAACAGGGGACTACGAGCAGTACTTC
CASSRPETGDYEQYF
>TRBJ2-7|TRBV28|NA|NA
TGTGCCAGCAGTTTGACCGACATAGGGGCCCTCGACGAGCAGTACTTC
CASSLTDIGALDEQYF
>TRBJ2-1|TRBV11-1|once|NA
TGTGCCAGCAGCTCGAAGGAGCAGTTCTTC
CASSSKEQFF
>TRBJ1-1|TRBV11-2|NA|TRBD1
TGTGCCAGCAGCCCGACAGGGGTGAACACTGAAGCTTTCTTT
CASSPTGVNTEAFF
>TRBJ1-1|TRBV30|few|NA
TGTGCCTGGAGTGTGGGACTCGGAGCGAACACTGAAGCTTTCTTT
CAWSVGLGANTEAFF
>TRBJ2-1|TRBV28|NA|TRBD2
TGTGCCAGCAGCTTAGGACTAGCGGGCCCCAATGAGCAGTTCTTC
CASSLGLAGPNEQFF
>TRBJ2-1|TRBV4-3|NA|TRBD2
TGCGCCAGCAGCCAAGATGGGCGGGAGGGATACAATGAGCAGTTCTTC
CASSQDGREGYNEQFF
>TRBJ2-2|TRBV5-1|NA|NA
TGCGCCAGCAGCTTGAACACCGGGGAGCTGTTTTTT
CASSLNTGELFF
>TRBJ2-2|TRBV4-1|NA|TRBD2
TGCGCCAGCAGCCAAGAGCCTAGCGGGCAACAAACGAACACCGGGGAGCTGTTTTTT
CASSQEPSGQQTNTGELFF
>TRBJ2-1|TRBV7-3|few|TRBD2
TGTGCCAGCAGCCCGAAAACCGGACTAGTGGATCGTAATGAGCAGTTCTTC
CASSPKTGLVDRNEQFF
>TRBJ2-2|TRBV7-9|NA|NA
TGTGCCAGCAGCCAATACACCGGGGAGCTGTTTTTT
CASSQYTGELFF
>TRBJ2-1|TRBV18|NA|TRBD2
TGTGCCAGCTCACCAGGAACTAGCGGGACGTACAATGAGCAGTTCTTC
CASSPGTSGTYNEQFF
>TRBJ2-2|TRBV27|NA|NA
TGTGCCAGCAGTCTCAATTTTGGGGAGCTGTTTTTT
CASSLNFGELFF
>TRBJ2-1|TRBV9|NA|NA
TGTGCCAGCAGCGGTTCCGCGGGGGAGCAGTTCTTC
CASSGSAGEQFF
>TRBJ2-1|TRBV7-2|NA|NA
TGTGCCAGCAGCTCAACTAGCTCCAATGAGCAGTTCTTC
CASSSTSSNEQFF
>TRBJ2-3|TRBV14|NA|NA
TGTGCCAGCAGCCAGAGGTATGGCACAGATACGCAGTATTTT
CASSQRYGTDTQYF
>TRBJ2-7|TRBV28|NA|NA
TGTGCCAGCAGGGAGGCACAAGCCTACGAGCAGTACTTC
CASREAQAYEQYF
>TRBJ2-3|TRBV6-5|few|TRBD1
TGTGCCAGCAGTACAGGGGGAGAAGATACGCAGTATTTT
CASSTGGEDTQYF
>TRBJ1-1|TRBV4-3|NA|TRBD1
TGCGCCAGCAGCCACAATGACAGGGGGATGAACACTGAAGCTTTCTTT
CASSHNDRGMNTEAFF
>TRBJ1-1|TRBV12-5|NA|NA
TGTGCTAGTGGTTTAGAGGAGAACACTGAAGCTTTCTTT
CASGLEENTEAFF
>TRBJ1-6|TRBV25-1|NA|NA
TGTGCCAGCAGTGAATTTGGTCAGGGGATTAATTCACCCCTCCACTTT
CASSEFGQGINSPLHF
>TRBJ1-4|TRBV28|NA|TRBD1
TGTGCCAGCAGTTTATACCGGGACAGGGAGATGGTTGAAAAACTGTTTTTT
CASSLYRDREMVEKLFF
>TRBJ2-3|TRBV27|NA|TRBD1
TGTGCCAGCAGTTTCGGGCAGGGGGTCACAGATACGCAGTATTTT
CASSFGQGVTDTQYF
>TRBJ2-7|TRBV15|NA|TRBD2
TGTGCCACCAGCAGAGTTAGCGGGAGCTCCTACGAGCAGTACTTC
CATSRVSGSSYEQYF
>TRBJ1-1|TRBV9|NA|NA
TGTGCCAGCAGCGTAGGAGAGGGTGGCACTGAAGCTTTCTTT
CASSVGEGGTEAFF
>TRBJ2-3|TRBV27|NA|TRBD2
TGTGCCAGCAGTTTGGGGGGGATTACAGATACGCAGTATTTT
CASSLGGITDTQYF
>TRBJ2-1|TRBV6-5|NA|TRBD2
TGTGCCAGCAGCGATGGACTAGAGGGCTACAATGAGCAGTTCTTC
CASSDGLEGYNEQFF
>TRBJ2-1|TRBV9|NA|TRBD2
TGTGCCAGCAGCGTAACAGAAAGGGCAGTGTGGACTAGCGGGGATCACAATGAGCAGTTCTTC
CASSVTERAVWTSGDHNEQFF
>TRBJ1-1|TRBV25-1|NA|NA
TGTGCCAACATGCAAGACACTGAAGCTTTCTTT
CANMQDTEAFF
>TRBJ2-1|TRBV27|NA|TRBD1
TGTGCCAGCAGCCGACAGGGGGCGGTCCATGAGCAGTTCTTC
CASSRQGAVHEQFF
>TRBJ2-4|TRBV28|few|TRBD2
TGTGCCAGCAGTTCCCAAAGAAAAACGGGAGGGCTGTTGGGCAAAAACATTCAGTACTTC
CASSSQRKTGGLLGKNIQYF
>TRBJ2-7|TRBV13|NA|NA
TGTGCCAGCAGCCCCCAAGGGGCCCCCTACGAGCAGTACTTC
CASSPQGAPYEQYF
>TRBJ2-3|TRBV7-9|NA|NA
TGTGCCAGCAGTCACACAACTAGAAGCACAGATACGCAGTATTTT
CASSHTTRSTDTQYF
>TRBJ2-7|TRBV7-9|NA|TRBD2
TGTGCCAGCAGCTTAGGGGCGGGAGGTCGCGAGCAGTACTTC
CASSLGAGGREQYF
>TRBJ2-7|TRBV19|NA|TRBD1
TGTGCCAGCACCGCAGGGGGCGAGCAGTACTTC
CASTAGGEQYF
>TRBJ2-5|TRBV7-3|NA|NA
TGTGCCAGCAGCCCAAACGGGGGAGAGACCCAGTACTTC
CASSPNGGETQYF
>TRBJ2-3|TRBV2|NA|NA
TGTGCCAGCAGAGAAACCGGGACCAAACAGGATACGCAGTATTTT
CASRETGTKQDTQYF
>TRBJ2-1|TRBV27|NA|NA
TGTGCCAGCGGGGGCCCGGGAGTCTCCTACAATGAGCAGTTCTTC
CASGGPGVSYNEQFF
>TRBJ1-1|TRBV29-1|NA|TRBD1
TGCAGCGTCGGCGACAGGGCGAACACTGAAGCTTTCTTT
CSVGDRANTEAFF
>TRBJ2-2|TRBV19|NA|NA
TGTGCCTCTCGGACAGAGAACACCGGGGAGCTGTTTTTT
CASRTENTGELFF
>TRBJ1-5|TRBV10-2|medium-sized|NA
TGCGCCAGCGGTACAGGGTATCGTCAGCCCCAGCATTTT
CASGTGYRQPQHF
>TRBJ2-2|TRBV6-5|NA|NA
TGTGCCAGCAGTTCCTTAGGTGGGACTGACACCGGGGAGCTGTTTTTT
CASSSLGGTDTGELFF